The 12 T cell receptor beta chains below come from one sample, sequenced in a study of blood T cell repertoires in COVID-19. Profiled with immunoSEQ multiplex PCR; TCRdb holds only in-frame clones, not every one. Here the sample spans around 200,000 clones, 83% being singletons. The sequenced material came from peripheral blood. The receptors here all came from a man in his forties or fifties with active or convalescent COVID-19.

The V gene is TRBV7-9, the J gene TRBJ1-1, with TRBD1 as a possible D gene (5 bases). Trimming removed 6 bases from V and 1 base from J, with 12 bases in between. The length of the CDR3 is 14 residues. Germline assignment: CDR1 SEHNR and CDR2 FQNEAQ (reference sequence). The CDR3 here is CASSSGAQNTEAFF. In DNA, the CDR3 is TGTGCCAGCAGTTCTGGGGCTCAGAACACTGAAGCTTTCTTT.

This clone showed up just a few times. The CDR3, as DNA: TGTGCCACCAGTGATCAGACTAGCGGCCAAGGTCACTACAATGAGCAGTTCTTC. It specifies CATSDQTSGQGHYNEQFF. The J gene is TRBJ2-1, the V gene TRBV24-1; 9 bases fit TRBD2. After removal of 3 bases from V and 3 bases from J, the junction contained 11 bases not matched to a gene. The germline V gene encodes CDR1 KGHDR and CDR2 SFDVKD. This CDR3 has 18 residues.

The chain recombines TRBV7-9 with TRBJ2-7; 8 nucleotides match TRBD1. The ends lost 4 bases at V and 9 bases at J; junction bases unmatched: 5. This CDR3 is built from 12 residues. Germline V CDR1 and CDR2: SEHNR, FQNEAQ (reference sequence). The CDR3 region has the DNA TGTGCCAGCAGCTATGGACAGGGCGGGCAGTACTTC. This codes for CASSYGQGGQYF.

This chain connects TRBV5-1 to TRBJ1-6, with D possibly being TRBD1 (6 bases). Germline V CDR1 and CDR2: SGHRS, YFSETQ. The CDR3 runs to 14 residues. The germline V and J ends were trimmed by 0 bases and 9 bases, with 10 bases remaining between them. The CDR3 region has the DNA TGCGCCAGCAGCTTGGGGCAGGGGCCTTCACCCCTCCACTTT. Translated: CASSLGQGPSPLHF.

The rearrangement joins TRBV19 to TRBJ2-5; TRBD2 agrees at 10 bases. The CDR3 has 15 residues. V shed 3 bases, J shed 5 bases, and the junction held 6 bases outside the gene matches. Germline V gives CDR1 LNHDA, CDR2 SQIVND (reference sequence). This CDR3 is CASSIASGRGETQYF. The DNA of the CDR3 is TGTGCCAGTAGTATCGCTAGCGGGAGAGGGGAGACCCAGTACTTC.

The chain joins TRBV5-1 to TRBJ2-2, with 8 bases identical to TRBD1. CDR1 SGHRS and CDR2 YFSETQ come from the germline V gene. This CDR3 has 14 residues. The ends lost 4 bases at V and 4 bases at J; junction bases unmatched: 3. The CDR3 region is CASSIGQGTGELFF. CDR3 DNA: TGCGCCAGCAGCATCGGACAGGGCACCGGGGAGCTGTTTTTT.

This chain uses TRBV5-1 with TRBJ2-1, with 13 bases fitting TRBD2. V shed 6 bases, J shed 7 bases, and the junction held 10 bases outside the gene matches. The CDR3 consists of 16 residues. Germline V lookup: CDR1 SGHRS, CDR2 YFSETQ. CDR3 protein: CASTRTSGSPRNEQFF. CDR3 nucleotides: TGCGCCAGCACCCGGACTAGCGGGAGTCCAAGGAATGAGCAGTTCTTC.

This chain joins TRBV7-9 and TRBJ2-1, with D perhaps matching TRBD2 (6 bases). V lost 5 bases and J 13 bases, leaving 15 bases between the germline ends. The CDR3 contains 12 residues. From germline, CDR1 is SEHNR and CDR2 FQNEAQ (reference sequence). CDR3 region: CASSPAWGDQFF. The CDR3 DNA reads TGTGCCAGCAGCCCAGCGTGGGGGGATCAGTTCTTC.

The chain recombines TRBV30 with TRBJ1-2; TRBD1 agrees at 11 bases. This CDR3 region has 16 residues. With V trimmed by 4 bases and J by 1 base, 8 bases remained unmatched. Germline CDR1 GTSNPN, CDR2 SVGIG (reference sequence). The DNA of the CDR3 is TGTGCCTGGACCTGGACAGGGGGCGCTTATAACTATGGCTACACCTTC. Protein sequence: CAWTWTGGAYNYGYTF.

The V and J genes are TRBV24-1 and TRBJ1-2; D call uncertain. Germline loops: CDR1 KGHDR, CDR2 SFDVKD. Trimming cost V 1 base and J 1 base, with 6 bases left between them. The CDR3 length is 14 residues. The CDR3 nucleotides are TGTGCCACCAGTGATTTATCGGTTAACTATGGCTACACCTTC. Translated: CATSDLSVNYGYTF.

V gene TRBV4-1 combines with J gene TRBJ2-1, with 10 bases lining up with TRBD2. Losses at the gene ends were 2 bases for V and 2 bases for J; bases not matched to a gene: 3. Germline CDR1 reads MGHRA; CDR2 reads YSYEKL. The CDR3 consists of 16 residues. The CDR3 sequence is CASSQSGLAAYNEQFF. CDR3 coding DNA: TGCGCCAGCAGCCAATCCGGACTAGCGGCCTACAATGAGCAGTTCTTC.

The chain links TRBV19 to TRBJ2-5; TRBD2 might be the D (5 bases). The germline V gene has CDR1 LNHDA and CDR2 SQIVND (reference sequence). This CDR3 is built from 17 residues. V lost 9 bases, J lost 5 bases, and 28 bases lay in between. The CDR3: CASSSLHRATGLETQYF. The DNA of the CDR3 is TGTGCCAGCTCATCCCTCCACCGGGCCACCGGACTGGAGACCCAGTACTTC.